This passage covers 17 T cell receptor beta chains from one sample sequenced in a study of cytomegalovirus exposure and HLA in healthy donors. Vbeta (60) and Jbeta (13) primers were used in the PCR. Method: immunoSEQ multiplex PCR; TCRdb's copy keeps in-frame clones and lacks some. The data show some 190,000 clones, about three quarters seen once. Sequenced: PBMCs. Receptor source: a woman in her 30s in good health and CMV-seropositive.

CDR3 in amino acids: CASSLRREPAGELFF. DNA for the CDR3: TGTGCCAGCAGCTTGCGGCGGGAGCCCGCCGGGGAGCTGTTTTTT. This chain connects TRBV5-4 to TRBJ2-2; TRBD2 matches 7 bases. V shed 1 base and J 6 bases; nucleotides not matched to a gene: 6. Germline CDR1 reads SGHNT; CDR2 reads YYREEE (reference sequence). This CDR3 comprises 15 residues.

This clone occurred many times. This chain joins TRBV6-5 and TRBJ2-6; 7 nucleotides agree with TRBD1. Germline lookup yields CDR1 MNHEY and CDR2 SVGAGI. The CDR3 sequence is 15 residues long. Trimming took 8 bases from V and 1 from J; bases not matched to a gene: 5. The CDR3 bases are TGTGCCAGCCGAATGACAGGGTCTGGGGCCAACGTCCTGACTTTC. This gives the protein CASRMTGSGANVLTF.

This chain joins TRBV18 and TRBJ1-5; D remains unclear. The CDR3 loop spans 15 amino acids. Looked up from germline, CDR1 is KGHSH and CDR2 is LQKENI. Trimming cost V 3 bases and J 5 bases, with 14 bases left between them. For the CDR3, the DNA is TGTGCCAGCTCACCCCGAACGGGGATGGATCAGCCCCAGCATTTT. Residues: CASSPRTGMDQPQHF.

The chain recombines TRBV18 with TRBJ1-5; D is unresolved. Trimming stripped 5 bases from V and 4 bases from J, with 9 bases between. Germline CDR1 reads KGHSH; CDR2 reads LQKENI. The CDR3 runs 13 residues. The CDR3 loop reads CASSALGNQPQHF. The CDR3 DNA reads as TGTGCCAGCTCAGCCCTCGGGAATCAGCCCCAGCATTTT.

The chain uses TRBV6-6 and TRBJ2-7, with 8 positions matching TRBD1. The junction had 11 bases not matched to a gene; V was cut back by 5 bases and J by 5 bases. This CDR3 contains 15 residues. Germline CDR1 MNHNY, CDR2 SVGAGI (reference sequence). CDR3 loop: CASSTTGTGFDEQYF. For the CDR3, the DNA is TGTGCCAGCAGTACTACCGGGACAGGTTTTGACGAGCAGTACTTC.

The chain employs TRBV7-2 and TRBJ2-1, with 10 positions matching TRBD2. This CDR3 contains 15 residues. V dropped 5 bases and J dropped 7; count of bases not matched to a gene: 8. The germline V gene encodes CDR1 SGHTA and CDR2 FQGNSA. The CDR3 reads CASSRSSGGVNEQFF. The CDR3 nucleotides read TGTGCCAGCAGCAGAAGCAGCGGGGGGGTGAATGAGCAGTTCTTC.

The CDR3 DNA reads as TGTGCCAGCAGCCCCGGGACAGGGGGGACCTATGGCTACACCTTC. Encoded protein: CASSPGTGGTYGYTF. The V and J genes are TRBV7-3 and TRBJ1-2; 11 bases are a match to TRBD1. From germline, CDR1 is SGHTA and CDR2 FQGTGA. The CDR3 is 15 amino acids. The trim removed 5 bases at V and 4 bases at J, leaving 6 bases unmatched.

This clone was counted a single time. The chain is built from TRBV25-1 and TRBJ1-2; 9 bases line up with TRBD1. In germline, CDR1 is MGHDK, CDR2 SYGVNS. J was trimmed by 4 bases and V by 4 bases; bases with no gene match: 13. This CDR3 comprises 17 residues. The CDR3 nucleotides read TGTGCCAGCAGTGGCTGGGCCGGGACAGGGAAGATCTATGGCTACACCTTC. Translated, it gives CASSGWAGTGKIYGYTF.

The chain joins TRBV7-9 to TRBJ1-5, with D possibly matching TRBD1 (5 bases). Trimming removed 7 bases from V and 2 bases from J, with 21 bases in between. In germline, CDR1 is SEHNR, CDR2 FQNEAQ (reference sequence). This CDR3 region has 17 residues. The CDR3 region is CASTWVGGTIGNQPQHF. CDR3 bases: TGTGCCAGCACCTGGGTCGGGGGAACTATCGGCAATCAGCCCCAGCATTTT.

The gene calls are TRBV7-2 and TRBJ2-7; 8 nucleotides match TRBD2. V shed 3 bases, J shed 4 bases, and the junction held 5 bases outside the gene matches. The CDR3 is 14 residues long. Germline CDR1 and CDR2: SGHTA and FQGNSA. This chain's CDR3 is CASSFSSGSYEQYF. CDR3 coding DNA: TGTGCCAGCAGCTTCAGCAGCGGGAGTTACGAGCAGTACTTC.

The CDR3: CASSQNFLRGFNEQFF. CDR3 in DNA: TGCGCCAGCAGCCAAAATTTTCTGAGAGGGTTCAATGAGCAGTTCTTC. V is TRBV4-3 and J is TRBJ2-1; D may be TRBD2 (5 bases). The V gene lost 2 bases and the J gene lost 6 bases, with 17 bases spanning the gap. Germline CDR1 is LGHNA and CDR2 is YSLEER. This CDR3 comprises 16 residues.

The chain recombines TRBV11-3 with TRBJ1-1; no reliable D call. Trimming removed 0 bases from V and 4 bases from J, with 6 bases in between. Germline CDR1 SGHNT, CDR2 YENEEA. This CDR3 region has 13 residues. The CDR3: CASSLDPSTEAFF. The CDR3 DNA reads TGTGCCAGCAGCTTAGATCCGAGCACTGAAGCTTTCTTT. Filled out from reference TRBV11-3 and TRBJ1-1, the complete variable domain reads EAGVVQSPRYKIIEKKQPVAFWCNPISGHNTLYWYLQNLGQGPELLIRYENEEAVDDSQLPKDRFSAERLKGVDSTLKIQPAELGDSAVYLCASSLDPSTEAFFGQGTRLTVV.

V is TRBV6-5 and J is TRBJ2-1, with 7 bases that match TRBD2. The CDR3 runs to 13 residues. The germline V gene encodes CDR1 MNHEY and CDR2 SVGAGI. Losses at the gene ends were 2 bases for V and 5 bases for J; bases not matched to a gene: 0. This chain's CDR3 is CASSYGGDNEQFF. The CDR3 region has the DNA TGTGCCAGCAGTTACGGGGGGGACAATGAGCAGTTCTTC.

The rearrangement links TRBV28 to TRBJ2-7; 7 positions agree with TRBD2. The CDR3 is made up of 15 amino acids. J was trimmed by 2 bases and V by 3 bases; bases with no gene match: 7. Looked up from germline, CDR1 is MDHEN and CDR2 is SYDVKM. CDR3 sequence (DNA): TGTGCCAGCAGTTTTAGCGGGTCCCAAACCTACGAGCAGTACTTC. This gives the protein CASSFSGSQTYEQYF.

The chain has TRBV4-1 and TRBJ1-1, with D tentatively TRBD1 (6 bases). Germline CDR1 reads MGHRA; CDR2 reads YSYEKL. Trimming took 0 bases from V and 3 from J, leaving 11 bases between them. The CDR3 is made up of 15 amino acids. CDR3: CASSQDGGADTEAFF. The CDR3 DNA follows: TGCGCCAGCAGCCAAGATGGGGGGGCCGACACTGAAGCTTTCTTT.

The chain uses TRBV6-5 and TRBJ2-7; 12 bases are a match to TRBD2. This CDR3 is 15 amino acids long. Unmatched junction bases numbered 6, after V lost 6 bases and J lost 3 bases. Germline V gene sequence: CDR1 MNHEY, CDR2 SVGAGI. CDR3 sequence: CASRTSGGPNYEQYF. In nucleotides, the CDR3 is TGTGCCAGCAGAACTAGCGGGGGGCCAAACTACGAGCAGTACTTC.

This clone was seen a handful of times. This chain uses TRBV6-1 with TRBJ2-4, with a possible D match to TRBD1 (5 bases). Germline V gives CDR1 MNHNS, CDR2 SASEGT. CDR3 length equals 11 residues. Trimming removed 2 bases from V and 12 bases from J, with 8 bases in between. CDR3 bases: TGTGCCAGCAGTGAATTTCAGGGTCAGTACTTC. This codes for CASSEFQGQYF.